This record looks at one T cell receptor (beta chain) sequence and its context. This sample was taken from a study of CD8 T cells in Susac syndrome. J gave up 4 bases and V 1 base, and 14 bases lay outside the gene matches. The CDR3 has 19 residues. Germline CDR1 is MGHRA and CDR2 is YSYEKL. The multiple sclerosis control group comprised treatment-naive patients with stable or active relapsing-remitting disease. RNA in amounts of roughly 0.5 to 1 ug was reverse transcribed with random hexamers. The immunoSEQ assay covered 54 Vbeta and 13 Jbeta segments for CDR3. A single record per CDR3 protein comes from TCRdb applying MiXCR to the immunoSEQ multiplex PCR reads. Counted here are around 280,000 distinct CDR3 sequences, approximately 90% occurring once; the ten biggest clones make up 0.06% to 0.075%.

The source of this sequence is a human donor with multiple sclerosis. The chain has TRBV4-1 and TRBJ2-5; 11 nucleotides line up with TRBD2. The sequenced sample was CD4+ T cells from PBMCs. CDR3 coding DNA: TGCGCCAGCAGCCAAGTTCGACTAGCGGGACTCCCCAGGCCAGAGACCCAGTACTTC. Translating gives CASSQVRLAGLPRPETQYF.